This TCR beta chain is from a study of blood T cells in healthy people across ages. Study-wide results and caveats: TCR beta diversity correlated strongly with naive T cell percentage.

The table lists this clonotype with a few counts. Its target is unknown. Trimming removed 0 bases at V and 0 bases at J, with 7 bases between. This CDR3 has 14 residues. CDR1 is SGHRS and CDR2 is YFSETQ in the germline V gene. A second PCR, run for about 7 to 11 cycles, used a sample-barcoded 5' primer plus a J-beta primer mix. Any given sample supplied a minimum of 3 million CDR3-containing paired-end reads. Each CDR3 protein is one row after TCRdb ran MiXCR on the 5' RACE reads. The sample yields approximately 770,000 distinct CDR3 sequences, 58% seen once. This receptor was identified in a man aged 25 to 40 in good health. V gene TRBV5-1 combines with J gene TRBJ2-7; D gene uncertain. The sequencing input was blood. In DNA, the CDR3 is TGCGCCAGCAGCTTGGAGAGGAGCTCCTACGAGCAGTACTTC. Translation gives CASSLERSSYEQYF.